The clone carrying this T cell receptor (beta chain) was recorded many times. TCRdb used MiXCR to reprocess the 5' RACE reads, holding one entry per CDR3 protein. The table lists 700,000 to 950,000 distinct CDR3 sequences, around an eighth of them singletons. This sample was taken from a study of identical twins. CDR1 and CDR2 (germline): SGHRS, YFSETQ. This CDR3 is 16 amino acids long. V was clipped by 4 bases and J by 0 bases, with 11 bases between them. Separately, the same data were catalogued under a study of yellow fever vaccine responses in identical twins.

Sequenced input: PBMCs. The chain joins TRBV5-1 to TRBJ2-6, with TRBD1 as a possible D gene (5 bases). The TCR sequence derives from a woman aged 18-35 years in good health. Written as DNA, the CDR3 is TGCGCCAGCAGCGGCCGACAGATCTCTGGGGCCAACGTCCTGACTTTC. It yields the protein CASSGRQISGANVLTF.